There are many counts of the clone carrying this TCR beta chain. Its antigen is not known. This specimen comes from a study of T cells after yellow fever vaccination. Study conclusions and caveats: Within FACS-sorted repertoires, abundant clonotypes contaminating from the bulk population could be present. Weaker, the secondary response peaked sooner, at day 5 versus 15. Post-booster samples contained most primary-vaccination clones (roughly 96% CD4, about 90% CD8).

TCRdb independently ran MiXCR on the 5' RACE reads; one entry per CDR3 protein. The data show roughly 190,000 distinct CDR3 sequences, approximately 10% seen once. The CDR3 loop spans 16 amino acids. V lost 3 bases to trimming and J lost 2 bases, with 13 bases between them. Looked up from germline, CDR1 is SSHAT and CDR2 is FNYEAQ (reference sequence). The chain employs TRBV7-7 and TRBJ2-2, with D unresolved. The sample in question was CD8+ T cells sorted from PBMCs, obtained 15 days after the yellow fever booster vaccination. The receptor was isolated from a man younger than 30 who received the YFV17D yellow fever vaccine. The CDR3: CASSLKIGRNTGELFF. The CDR3 DNA reads TGTGCCAGCAGCTTGAAGATCGGCCGCAACACCGGGGAGCTGTTTTTT.